One and the same sample provided the 28 T cell receptor beta chains below, sequenced in a study of blood T cell repertoires in COVID-19. Produced via immunoSEQ multiplex PCR; TCRdb's table is partial and in-frame only. The table has under 450,000 clones, about nine tenths seen once; the top ten hold roughly 1.6%. The specimen was peripheral blood. The receptors were sampled from a middle-aged woman with COVID-19, enrolled during active disease.

This chain links TRBV4-1 with TRBJ1-1; D gene unclear. Germline V lookup: CDR1 MGHRA, CDR2 YSYEKL. CDR3 length: 13 residues. The V gene lost 8 bases and the J gene lost 6 bases, with 16 bases spanning the gap. The CDR3 sequence is CASAPADRPEAFF. CDR3 bases: TGCGCCAGCGCGCCCGCCGATCGCCCTGAAGCTTTCTTT.

This chain uses TRBV19 with TRBJ1-1; TRBD1 matches at 9 bases. This CDR3 comprises 15 residues. V lost 1 base to trimming and J lost 6 bases; unmatched junction nucleotides: 6. CDR1 is LNHDA, CDR2 SQIVND, per germline (reference sequence). The CDR3 here is CASSIGDRDTPEAFF. The DNA of the CDR3 is TGTGCCAGTAGTATAGGGGACAGGGACACCCCTGAAGCTTTCTTT.

This chain links TRBV9 with TRBJ2-1; D not certain. With 0 bases removed from V and 4 bases from J, the gap between germline ends came to 5 bases. This CDR3 contains 13 residues. In germline, CDR1 is SGDLS, CDR2 YYNGEE. As DNA, the CDR3 is TGTGCCAGCAGCGTAGGTATGTACAATGAGCAGTTCTTC. Encoded protein: CASSVGMYNEQFF. The entire variable domain, with the rest obtained from reference TRBV9 and TRBJ2-1, is as follows: DSGVTQTPKHLITATGQRVTLRCSPRSGDLSVYWYQQSLDQGLQFLIQYYNGEERAKGNILERFSAQQFPDLHSELNLSSLELGDSALYFCASSVGMYNEQFFGPGTRLTVL.

The rearrangement links TRBV7-2 to TRBJ2-3; 7 bases are shared with TRBD1. The CDR3 runs to 15 residues. Unmatched junction bases numbered 10, after V lost 5 bases and J lost 5 bases. Germline lookup yields CDR1 SGHTA and CDR2 FQGNSA. This CDR3 is CASSARDRSLDTQYF. CDR3 nucleotide sequence: TGTGCCAGCAGCGCCCGGGACAGATCCTTAGATACGCAGTATTTT.

Regarding this clone: Other nucleotide sequences from this sample produce the same CDR3. The genes are TRBV28 and TRBJ2-7, with 7 bases fitting TRBD1. The J segment lost 0 bases and the V segment lost 5 bases, leaving 7 bases of the junction unmatched. This CDR3 is built from 15 residues. From germline, CDR1 is MDHEN and CDR2 SYDVKM. The DNA for the CDR3 is TGTGCCAGCAGTCCCCCCGGGACAGCCTCCTACGAGCAGTACTTC. Translation: CASSPPGTASYEQYF.

The CDR3 DNA follows: TGTGCCAGCAGCGTAGTCACGGGGGGTTCGAATGAGCAGTTCTTC. As protein: CASSVVTGGSNEQFF. The chain is built from TRBV9 and TRBJ2-1; 7 nucleotides align to TRBD2. V lost 0 bases, J lost 7 bases, and 7 bases stayed unmatched. CDR1 and CDR2 from the germline V gene are SGDLS and YYNGEE. The CDR3 length is 15 residues.

This chain connects TRBV2 to TRBJ1-4; 7 nucleotides agree with TRBD1. In germline, CDR1 is SNHLY, CDR2 FYNNEI. The CDR3 has 14 amino acids. V was clipped by 10 bases and J by 5 bases; unmatched bases: 10. DNA for the CDR3: TGTGCCATCCCCTGGGGACAGACAAATGAAAAACTGTTTTTT. This encodes CAIPWGQTNEKLFF.

The chain combines TRBV6-1 with TRBJ1-3, with 11 bases matching TRBD1. CDR1 is MNHNS, CDR2 SASEGT, per germline. The CDR3 covers 18 residues. J gave up 2 bases and V 3 bases, and 9 bases lay outside the gene matches. CDR3 DNA sequence: TGTGCCAGCAGTGACGTACCGCCGGGACAGGGGGCTGGAAACACCATATATTTT. Its protein is CASSDVPPGQGAGNTIYF.

The J gene is TRBJ1-1, the V gene TRBV18; possible D gene TRBD1, 5 bases. CDR1 and CDR2 from the germline V gene are KGHSH and LQKENI. There are 15 residues in the CDR3. V shed 3 bases and J shed 3 bases, with 14 bases lying between them. The CDR3 is CASSPKFRGDTEAFF. The CDR3 region has the DNA TGTGCCAGCTCACCGAAGTTTCGGGGGGACACTGAAGCTTTCTTT. Full variable domain (remainder filled in from reference TRBV18 and TRBJ1-1): NAGVMQNPRHLVRRRGQEARLRCSPMKGHSHVYWYRQLPEEGLKFMVYLQKENIIDESGMPKERFSAEFPKEGPSILRIQQVVRGDSAAYFCASSPKFRGDTEAFFGQGTRLTVV.

CDR3 protein: CSVEDVPGLSYNEQFF. CDR3 coding DNA: TGCAGCGTTGAAGATGTTCCGGGACTCTCCTACAATGAGCAGTTCTTC. The V gene is TRBV29-1, the J gene TRBJ2-1; D possibly corresponds to TRBD2 (6 bases). Trimming took 0 bases from V and 0 from J, leaving 12 bases between them. Germline CDR1 SQVTM, CDR2 ANQGSEA. The CDR3 runs 16 residues.

CDR3 sequence reads: CASSQQGRTEAFF. The CDR3 nucleotides read TGTGCCAGCAGTCAACAGGGGAGGACTGAAGCTTTCTTT. The V gene is TRBV12-3 or TRBV12-4, the J gene TRBJ1-1; 7 nucleotides align to TRBD1. V trimming: 5 bases; J trimming: 5 bases; junction bases outside the gene matches: 5. CDR3 size: 13 residues.

The chain employs TRBV5-4 and TRBJ2-3; 9 nucleotides align to TRBD2. The V gene's germline CDR1 is SGHNT and CDR2 YYREEE (reference sequence). V was clipped by 1 base and J by 2 bases; unmatched bases: 11. The CDR3 consists of 18 residues. In nucleotides, the CDR3 is TGTGCCAGCAGCTTGAAACTAGCGGGTGTTCTCATCACAGATACGCAGTATTTT. It encodes CASSLKLAGVLITDTQYF.

The chain is built from TRBV5-1 and TRBJ1-4; 8 nucleotides align to TRBD1. Germline loops: CDR1 SGHRS, CDR2 YFSETQ. The trim removed 6 bases at V and 5 bases at J, leaving 3 bases unmatched. The CDR3 contains 13 residues. The CDR3 sequence: CASTSGGNEKLFF. The CDR3 bases are TGCGCCAGCACCTCAGGGGGCAATGAAAAACTGTTTTTT.

V and J are TRBV4-1 and TRBJ2-7; the D is unclear. The germline gives CDR1 MGHRA, CDR2 YSYEKL. With 3 bases removed from V and 0 bases from J, the gap between germline ends came to 15 bases. The CDR3 consists of 16 residues. The CDR3 nucleotides read TGCGCCAGCAGCCATTCACTAACTCGGAGCTCCTACGAGCAGTACTTC. This sequence encodes CASSHSLTRSSYEQYF.

This clone was observed once. The chain carries TRBV9 and TRBJ1-1; D gene unclear. Germline V gene sequence: CDR1 SGDLS, CDR2 YYNGEE. The V end lost 0 bases, the J end lost 1 base, and 7 bases lay between the germline ends. The CDR3 has 14 residues. CDR3 in DNA: TGTGCCAGCAGCGTAGTCGGTGAGAACACTGAAGCTTTCTTT. This gives the protein CASSVVGENTEAFF.

This chain connects TRBV7-9 to TRBJ1-2, with D perhaps TRBD1 (5 bases). There are 12 residues in the CDR3. Deletions cut 7 bases from V and 8 bases from J, with 14 bases between. Germline V gives CDR1 SEHNR, CDR2 FQNEAQ (reference sequence). The DNA for the CDR3 is TGTGCCAGCACCTTCGCGGGGGGAGGCTACACCTTC. This encodes CASTFAGGGYTF. The full variable domain, with the rest looked up from reference TRBV7-9 and TRBJ1-2, is DTGVSQNPRHKITKRGQNVTFRCDPISEHNRLYWYRQTLGQGPEFLTYFQNEAQLEKSRLLSDRFSAERPKGSFSTLEIQRTEQGDSAMYLCASTFAGGGYTFGSGTRLTVV.

With regard to this clone: An end of the junction does not agree with germline; a read error may underlie this. The rearrangement joins TRBV7-7 to TRBJ2-3; 8 bases are a match to TRBD1. The CDR3 extends over 15 amino acids. CDR1 is SSHAT, CDR2 FNYEAQ, per germline (reference sequence). The CDR3 spells CASSLQGGSTDTQYF. The CDR3 DNA reads as TGTGCTAGCAGCCTACAGGGGGGCTCCACAGATACGCAGTATTTT.

This chain joins TRBV29-1 and TRBJ2-7; D uncertain. The V end lost 2 bases, the J end lost 2 bases, and 10 bases lay between the germline ends. Germline assignment: CDR1 SQVTM and CDR2 ANQGSEA. CDR3 length: 13 amino acids. The CDR3 protein is CSVESPGTYEQYF. The CDR3 bases are TGCAGCGTTGAATCTCCAGGTACCTACGAGCAGTACTTC.

The V call is TRBV5-6, the J call TRBJ1-2, with D uncertain. This CDR3 contains 17 residues. Trimming removed 2 bases at V and 5 bases at J, with 22 bases between. CDR1 and CDR2 (germline): SGHDT, YYEEEE. In nucleotides, the CDR3 is TGTGCCAGCAGCTTCACGGAGGCGGGGTTCGGGGAATATGGCTACACCTTC. It specifies CASSFTEAGFGEYGYTF.

The chain recombines TRBV30 with TRBJ2-3; 10 positions agree with TRBD2. This CDR3 has 14 residues. CDR1 is GTSNPN and CDR2 is SVGIG in the germline V gene (reference sequence). J was trimmed by 5 bases and V by 3 bases; bases with no gene match: 5. The DNA of the CDR3 is TGTGCCTGGAGAAGCGGGGGGGCTTTAGATACGCAGTATTTT. Translation gives CAWRSGGALDTQYF.

The genes are TRBV7-9 and TRBJ2-5; 7 bases are a match to TRBD1. The CDR3 consists of 16 residues. Germline loops: CDR1 SEHNR, CDR2 FQNEAQ (reference sequence). V lost 7 bases, J lost 1 base, and 12 bases stayed unmatched. The CDR3 DNA reads TGTGCCAGCACTTGGGGATTGGGGACAGCCCAAGAGACCCAGTACTTC. It is translated as CASTWGLGTAQETQYF.

The chain links TRBV3-1 (or the pseudogene TRBV3-2) to TRBJ2-5; maybe TRBD2 (5 bases). CDR1 is LGHDT, CDR2 YNNKEL, per germline (reference sequence). This CDR3 region has 16 residues. V gave up 7 bases and J gave up 1 base, with 19 bases separating them. The CDR3 reads CASKKNPGRLQETQYF. The CDR3 coding sequence is TGTGCCAGCAAAAAGAACCCGGGGAGACTCCAAGAGACCCAGTACTTC.

The V call is TRBV5-1, the J call TRBJ1-6; 11 nucleotides match TRBD1. The germline gives CDR1 SGHRS, CDR2 YFSETQ. Trimming cost V 4 bases and J 9 bases; bases outside gene matches: 6. The CDR3 totals 15 residues. The CDR3 DNA reads TGCGCCAGCAGCCTACCGGGACAGGGGGTTTCACCCCTCCACTTT. Protein sequence: CASSLPGQGVSPLHF.

The chain couples TRBV18 to TRBJ2-5, with TRBD1 matching 9 bases. V dropped 3 bases and J dropped 3; count of bases not matched to a gene: 2. Germline assignment: CDR1 KGHSH and CDR2 LQKENI. The CDR3 is 14 amino acids. The chain's CDR3 is CASSPDRGKETQYF. In DNA, the CDR3 is TGTGCCAGCTCACCGGACAGGGGAAAAGAGACCCAGTACTTC.

This clone was seen at least ten times. The chain joins TRBV28 to TRBJ2-1; D not certain. The CDR3 is 12 residues long. Germline V CDR1 and CDR2: MDHEN, SYDVKM. The ends were cut back, 4 bases at V and 5 bases at J, with 6 bases in the middle. CDR3 amino acids: CASSSNNNEQFF. CDR3 coding DNA: TGTGCCAGCAGTTCTAATAACAATGAGCAGTTCTTC.

The J gene is TRBJ1-2, the V gene TRBV30; a possible D gene is TRBD1 (6 bases). The V end was cut by 2 bases, the J end by 1 base, with 14 bases between. The CDR3 covers 15 residues. Germline-derived CDR1 and CDR2 are GTSNPN and SVGIG (reference sequence). CDR3 residues: CAWSLGQSLNYGYTF. CDR3 nucleotide sequence: TGTGCCTGGAGTTTAGGACAGTCTCTTAACTATGGCTACACCTTC.

The chain couples TRBV6-2 or TRBV6-3 to TRBJ2-3; no clear D. The CDR3 is 14 residues long. The germline V gene has CDR1 MNHEY and CDR2 SVGEGT. V lost 6 bases, J lost 5 bases, and 15 bases lay in between. CDR3 loop: CASSSDWVRDTQYF. CDR3 in DNA: TGTGCCAGCAGCTCAGACTGGGTTCGAGATACGCAGTATTTT.

V is TRBV28 and J is TRBJ1-5; TRBD1 aligns across 8 bases. Germline assignment: CDR1 MDHEN and CDR2 SYDVKM. The CDR3 loop spans 15 amino acids. After removal of 8 bases from V and 6 bases from J, the junction contained 12 bases not matched to a gene. CDR3: CASQVPDREGQPQHF. Written as DNA, the CDR3 is TGTGCCAGCCAAGTACCGGACAGGGAGGGTCAGCCCCAGCATTTT.